In this sample, the clone carrying this T cell receptor (beta chain) turned up a few times. Its matching antigen is unknown. This specimen belongs to a study of T-cell reconstitution after alpha-beta-depleted transplantation in children. Broader study findings: Surviving recipient T cells and thymic progenitors underlay high day-60 TCRbeta diversity in some patients.

The CDR3 is made up of 14 amino acids. Germline-derived CDR1 and CDR2 are SEHNR and FQNEAQ (reference sequence). The V and J ends lost 7 bases and 4 bases respectively, with 15 bases between them. A TCRbeta library incorporating unique molecular identifiers was prepared. One entry per CDR3 protein results from TCRdb running MiXCR on the PCR reads. The sample holds about 900,000 distinct CDR3 sequences, roughly 29% seen once. The chain combines TRBV7-9 with TRBJ2-3, with D possibly TRBD2 on 5 matching bases. The source was PBMCs, mostly from graft donor cells, collected 360 days after TCRalphabeta/CD19-depleted stem cell transplant. The sequence was obtained from a boy in the first two years of life who had a stem cell transplant for SCID, so the T cells may come from the graft donor. The CDR3 DNA reads as TGTGCCAGCATTACCACGGGGATCGCAGATACGCAGTATTTT. The encoded protein is CASITTGIADTQYF. Based on the CDR3 plus reference TRBV7-9 and TRBJ2-3, the full variable domain is DTGVSQNPRHKITKRGQNVTFRCDPISEHNRLYWYRQTLGQGPEFLTYFQNEAQLEKSRLLSDRFSAERPKGSFSTLEIQRTEQGDSAMYLCASITTGIADTQYFGPGTRLTVL.